This T cell receptor (beta chain) was recorded in a study of shared clonotypes between healthy human individuals. In the original processing: Junction-only immunoSEQ data arrived without quality scores, meaning filtering differed. Generated by immunoSEQ multiplex PCR, the TCRdb table keeps only in-frame clones and is missing some. V and J calls and clone size are copied from that table; D and trimming were computed from the DNA. The sample contains hundreds of thousands of clones, around 95% of which appear only once. V dropped 1 base and J dropped 3 bases, with 16 bases sitting between them. CDR3 length: 16 residues. Germline V gene data show CDR1 as SGHVS and CDR2 as FQNEAQ. Naive CD8 cells, CD45RO-negative and positively selected for CCR7, excluded terminally differentiated effector memory CD45RA+ cells.

This clonotype originated in a woman in her 30s in good health. Sequences were obtained from naive CD8+ T cells sorted from blood. V is TRBV7-8 and J is TRBJ2-7; the D gene is possibly TRBD2 (5 bases). Here the CDR3 DNA reads TGTGCCAGCAGCTTAGGCGGGCGGGCCCCGGTCTACGAGCAGTACTTC. This gives the protein CASSLGGRAPVYEQYF.